This T cell receptor beta chain was identified in a study of shared clonotypes between healthy human individuals (TCRdb year 2020). As for the study more broadly: Three men and a couple of women, aged 18 to 49 years, made up the cohort. For each donor, CD4 naive and CD4 memory were each run on three plates, CD8 naive on two plates, and CD8 memory on one plate. To estimate repertoire size and how much clonotype sharing occurs between individuals, the study deeply sequenced the blood TCR repertoires of about five healthy adults. To increase sequencing depth and limit assay-specific biases, different laboratories used diverse techniques to prepare libraries and sequence TCR repertoires. Leukapheresis yielded between about 0.9 and 8.9 billion PBMCs per donor. What the work shows at the level of the full study, not this receptor alone: Based on pairwise subsampling, the degree of clonotype sharing among donors was expected to be affected by sequencing depth. Naive subsets generally had larger estimated clonotype richness than memory subsets did. Because the study included only a small number of donors, the genetic and exposure-history diversity represented was limited. Incomplete sequencing was indicated by rarefaction of sorted-subset datasets, despite the large sequencing depth. When four donors were compared, the shared fraction of clonotypes was around 5% for naive CD4, around 3.6% for naive CD8, roughly 2.5% for memory CD4, and 0.4% for memory CD8. Compared with non-shared clonotypes, clonotypes shared by all four sorted-subset donors had higher generation probabilities. Sampling was restricted to blood, and TCR repertoires in tissues likely differ from the TCR repertoires found in blood.

TCR CDR3 regions were amplified from genomic DNA by multiplex PCR using the deep immunoSEQ assay. Extracted genomic DNA from each cell subset was distributed evenly across all wells of several immunoSEQ 96-well plates, and each plate was treated as a replicate. Each replicate PCR for sorted subsets received 200 ng genomic DNA, equal to about 30,000 T cell genomes. The purified libraries were quantified using a Qubit 3.0 fluorometer, sized with a Bioanalyzer 2100, and then quantified again using the KAPA Library Quantification kit. Each immunoSEQ 96-well plate was sequenced on its own single-read 150-cycle Illumina NextSeq 550 flow cell. Under the source paper's analysis protocol: The immunoSEQ output contained only junctional sequences without quality scores, so filtering could not match that applied to full-length reads. To assign V/J genes and CDR3, sequences were annotated against IMGT germline references using PyIR, a Python wrapper for IgBLAST v1.9. Reads with weak V/J assignments (E-value above 1e-6), missing CDR3, stop codons, out-of-frame junctions, or ambiguous translated residues were removed. A V3J clonotype was defined by an identical inferred V gene, J gene, and CDR3 amino acid sequence. Percentage overlap between repertoires was computed as shared unique clonotypes divided by the size of the smaller repertoire. RTK rarefaction, the Chao1 estimator, and Recon v2.1 estimates of unobserved clonotypes were used to assess repertoire richness. OLGA was used to compute generation probabilities for all TCRbeta clonotypes that the gDNA method yielded from a handful of donors. TCRdb took over this immuneACCESS table, retaining in-frame rearrangements with V and J assigned. Such tables are incomplete; in checked studies, under half of the missing clones stem from an unresolved V gene, and the remainder is unexplained. D and trimming were read from the DNA, whereas the V and J calls and clone size are those reported in that table. The sample table holds more than 2,000,000 clones, of which 93% were seen once. About 0.37% of the sample rests with the top ten.

The donors were healthy, HIV-negative adults who had no recently reported acute infections or vaccinations. All donors were Caucasian adults living in Nashville, Tennessee, USA. CD4+ T cells were enriched by magnetic negative selection, after which naive cells were positively selected on CD45RA and the negative fraction was taken as the memory subset. Blood was obtained by leukapheresis, after which PBMCs were separated by Ficoll-Histopaque density gradient centrifugation and cryopreserved in liquid nitrogen vapor phase. Analytical flow cytometry was used to check the purity and quantity of every magnetically sorted T cell population. From each sorted fraction, genomic DNA was isolated and quantified by UV absorbance on a Nanodrop 2000c. Reading from cysteine to phenylalanine, the CDR3 counts 13 amino acids. Of the read, only the CDR3 DNA is kept; its 39 bases are in frame from base 1. The germline V gene supplies CDR1 MNHEY and CDR2 SVGAGI. Trimming costs V 5 bases and J 6 bases, and their ends lie 11 bases apart.

Points on this clone: No antigen is known for it. Base qualities are not recorded, but no much larger clone differs from it by a single base.

The specimen was naive CD4+ T cells from PBMCs. Interpreted using the paper, the cell subset or site label stands for: CD45RA+ positively selected. This receptor chain uses TRBV6-5 and TRBJ1-5; no D gene can be assigned with confidence. The sequence was collected from a man between 18 and 29 years old in good health. Some clones in this sample may be carry-over from other donors' samples. The CDR3 loop reads CASSPDPGQPQHF. The nucleotide sequence reads as follows: TGTGCCAGCAGTCCGGATCCCGGTCAGCCCCAGCATTTT.